The TCR beta chain described here comes from a study of CD4 T cells in relation to SARS-CoV-2 and coronaviruses. The overall study: After nine to eleven days of antigen culture, PBMC TCR beta CDR3s were sequenced. A couple of subjects were Hispanic; patients were fewer than ten males and 4 females. Overall study results and limits: This crossreactivity analysis covered spike protein alone, no other viral proteins.

Naive or memory CD4+ cells were cultured 1:1 with T cell-depleted PBMCs plus CEF. Method: immunoSEQ multiplex PCR; TCRdb's copy keeps in-frame clones and lacks some. The table records about 40,000 clones, 82% of them present only once. The V gene's germline CDR1 is MGHRA and CDR2 YSYEKL. There are 15 residues in the CDR3. The V end was cut by 1 base, the J end by 0 bases, with 7 bases between. Concerning this clone itself: Antigen: not known. Distinct nucleotide sequences in the sample also encode this CDR3.

The receptor was isolated from an adult with COVID-19. Material for sequencing was naive CD4+ T cells from PBMCs, cultured in vitro. Subset noted: naive CD4+ T cells isolated by negative enrichment. V gene TRBV4-1 combines with J gene TRBJ1-5; D remains unclear. The CDR3 spells CASSQVVGSNQPQHF. The CDR3 DNA follows: TGCGCCAGCAGCCAAGTGGTGGGTAGCAATCAGCCCCAGCATTTT.